This TCR beta chain was sequenced during a study of blood T cells in healthy people across ages. Study at large: Capturing about one barcoded beta molecule per two T cells was achieved by template switching.

The CDR3 contains 17 residues. Germline V lookup: CDR1 SGHTA, CDR2 FQGNSA. J was trimmed by 4 bases and V by 1 base; bases with no gene match: 11. A J-beta primer mix and a sample-barcoded 5' primer were used in a second PCR of about 6 to 12 cycles. Using its own MiXCR run on the 5' RACE reads, TCRdb lists one record per CDR3 protein. There are roughly 800,000 distinct CDR3 sequences in the sample; 58% occur only once, and approximately 23% lies in the top ten. The clonotype was recovered from a man between 25 and 39 years old in good health. V usage is TRBV7-2 and J usage is TRBJ1-2, with 8 bases fitting TRBD1. The sequenced material came from blood. The CDR3 loop reads CASSLVGGQGAGYGYTF. The CDR3 region has the DNA TGTGCCAGCAGCTTAGTGGGGGGGCAGGGGGCAGGCTATGGCTACACCTTC.